These 25 T cell receptor beta chains originate from one sample sequenced in a study of naive and memory T cell subsets. Study-level points and caveats: Especially in CD8 cells, naive repertoires contained a few larger clonotypes, possibly CD45RA-re-expressing memory cells.

Two oligonucleotides, mixed equimolar, formed the beta constant-region primer covering TRBC1 and TRBC2. Four rounds of PCR amplified the ligated cDNA using nested alpha and beta constant-region primers plus SP2. TCRdb independently ran MiXCR on the UMI-ligation and nested PCR reads; one entry per CDR3 protein. The sample contains 120,000 to 150,000 distinct CDR3 sequences, more than 15% of which appear only once. No cognate antigen is known for these TCRs. The sample taken for sequencing was naive CD8+ T cells from blood. The receptors here all came from a human donor in good health.

The gene calls are TRBV27 and TRBJ2-3, with TRBD2 matching 8 bases. This CDR3 has 16 amino acids. Germline V CDR1 and CDR2: MNHEY, SMNVEV (reference sequence). The ends lost 3 bases at V and 2 bases at J; junction bases unmatched: 7. CDR3 protein: CASSFRLAGNTDTQYF. CDR3 coding DNA: TGTGCCAGCAGTTTCCGTTTAGCGGGAAACACAGATACGCAGTATTTT.

This sequence joins TRBV28 and TRBJ2-2; 7 bases match TRBD2. This CDR3 region has 15 residues. The ends lost 7 bases at V and 6 bases at J; junction bases unmatched: 11. Germline values: CDR1 MDHEN, CDR2 SYDVKM. In DNA form, the CDR3 reads TGTGCCAGCACCTGGACTAGTCTTTTAGCCGGGGAGCTGTTTTTT. Encoded protein: CASTWTSLLAGELFF.

This chain connects TRBV12-3 or TRBV12-4 to TRBJ2-7; TRBD1 aligns across 8 bases. V trimming: 4 bases; J trimming: 3 bases; junction bases outside the gene matches: 5. This CDR3 is 14 amino acids long. The CDR3 loop reads CASSYAGGDYEQYF. The CDR3 DNA reads TGTGCCAGCAGTTACGCAGGGGGCGACTACGAGCAGTACTTC.

The table lists this clonotype with many counts. V is TRBV7-6 and J is TRBJ2-1, with 9 bases aligning to TRBD2. This CDR3 is 16 amino acids long. V was clipped by 3 bases and J by 6 bases; unmatched bases: 9. CDR1 SGHVS and CDR2 FNYEAQ come from the germline V gene. CDR3 in DNA: TGTGCCAGCAGCTTTTTTACTAGCGGGTCTTTCAATGAGCAGTTCTTC. It yields the protein CASSFFTSGSFNEQFF.

The chain uses TRBV3-1 and TRBJ2-7; D is unclear. The V gene lost 3 bases and the J gene lost 2 bases, with 11 bases spanning the gap. CDR3 length: 14 amino acids. Germline CDR1 and CDR2: LGHDT and YNNKEL (reference sequence). The CDR3 DNA reads as TGTGCCAGCAGCCACGGCAGTGGAACCTACGAGCAGTACTTC. It yields the protein CASSHGSGTYEQYF.

The rearrangement uses TRBV6-5 and TRBJ1-5, with TRBD1 matching over 7 bases. Per germline, CDR1 MNHEY and CDR2 SVGAGI. This CDR3 contains 14 residues. Germline trimming cut 4 bases from V and 3 bases from J; bases unmatched to any gene: 3. CDR3 region: CASSLQGTNQPQHF. The CDR3 coding sequence is TGTGCCAGCAGTTTACAGGGGACCAATCAGCCCCAGCATTTT.

This clonotype was observed a handful of times. The V and J genes are TRBV6-1 and TRBJ2-7; TRBD2 matches at 12 bases. CDR3 size: 15 residues. V dropped 2 bases and J dropped 7; count of bases not matched to a gene: 6. Germline CDR1 and CDR2: MNHNS and SASEGT. CDR3 protein: CASSEMGLAGLEQYF. The CDR3 bases are TGTGCCAGCAGTGAAATGGGACTAGCGGGTTTAGAGCAGTACTTC.

This clonotype was observed many times. This chain connects TRBV29-1 to TRBJ2-7; a weak D match, TRBD1 (6 bases). The germline V and J ends were trimmed by 5 bases and 0 bases, with 8 bases remaining between them. CDR1 SQVTM and CDR2 ANQGSEA come from the germline V gene. CDR3 size: 12 residues. The chain's CDR3 is CSVRGSSYEQYF. CDR3 sequence (DNA): TGCAGCGTTAGGGGGAGCTCCTACGAGCAGTACTTC.

This clonotype was picked up a small number of times. The V call is TRBV12-5, the J call TRBJ1-1, with D unresolved. Trimming took off 1 base at V and 1 base at J, with 4 bases between the two ends. Germline V lookup: CDR1 LGHNT, CDR2 FRNRAP. This CDR3 has 13 residues. This CDR3 is CASGLDGNTEAFF. The CDR3, as DNA: TGTGCTAGTGGTTTGGATGGGAACACTGAAGCTTTCTTT.

CDR3 in amino acids: CASSPVGASAHEQFF. The DNA of the CDR3 is TGTGCCAGCAGCCCTGTCGGGGCTAGCGCCCATGAGCAGTTCTTC. The genes are TRBV9 and TRBJ2-1; tentatively, D is TRBD2 (6 bases). V dropped 4 bases and J dropped 8 bases, with 19 bases sitting between them. Germline loops: CDR1 SGDLS, CDR2 YYNGEE. The CDR3 covers 15 residues.

This sequence joins TRBV6-1 and TRBJ2-7; D is unclear. CDR1 is MNHNS and CDR2 is SASEGT in the germline V gene. V was shortened by 2 bases and J by 4 bases, with 9 bases between the two germline ends. This CDR3 contains 13 residues. The CDR3 DNA sequence: TGTGCCAGCAGTGAACTAGGGCGGTACGAGCAGTACTTC. Protein product: CASSELGRYEQYF.

The table lists this clonotype with a few counts. The chain is built from TRBV29-1 and TRBJ2-1; weak D call: TRBD2 (5 bases). CDR3 size: 12 residues. CDR1 SQVTM and CDR2 ANQGSEA come from the germline V gene. Trimming pared 7 bases from V and 7 bases from J, leaving 14 bases between. CDR3 sequence reads: CSGPTAENEQFF. The CDR3 region has the DNA TGCAGCGGGCCAACAGCGGAAAATGAGCAGTTCTTC.

The rearrangement uses TRBV2 and TRBJ1-1; D may be TRBD1 (6 bases). V lost 4 bases and J lost 2, with 17 bases in between. There are 16 residues in the CDR3. Germline V gives CDR1 SNHLY, CDR2 FYNNEI. CDR3: CASSALREQGNTEAFF. The CDR3 DNA reads as TGTGCCAGCAGTGCCTTAAGAGAACAGGGCAACACTGAAGCTTTCTTT. Filled out from reference TRBV2 and TRBJ1-1, the complete variable domain reads EPEVTQTPSHQVTQMGQEVILRCVPISNHLYFYWYRQILGQKVEFLVSFYNNEISEKSEIFDDQFSVERPDGSNFTLKIRSTKLEDSAMYFCASSALREQGNTEAFFGQGTRLTVV.

This clonotype was recorded at least ten times. The chain employs TRBV12-3 or TRBV12-4 and TRBJ1-4; D call uncertain. The CDR3 extends over 13 amino acids. The V gene lost 6 bases and the J gene lost 7 bases, with 12 bases spanning the gap. CDR3 protein: CASSTGLTEKLFF. The CDR3 DNA follows: TGTGCCAGCAGCACCGGCTTGACTGAAAAACTGTTTTTT.

This clonotype came up many times. This chain links TRBV28 with TRBJ2-7; TRBD2 agrees at 10 bases. Germline V lookup: CDR1 MDHEN, CDR2 SYDVKM. V was pared by 5 bases and J by 7 bases, with 8 bases of the junction left unmatched. The CDR3 loop spans 14 amino acids. Written as DNA, the CDR3 is TGTGCCAGCAGTGAGGCTAGCGGGAGCGGTGAGCAGTACTTC. Its protein is CASSEASGSGEQYF.

This clonotype was observed a few times. The J gene is TRBJ2-7, the V gene TRBV2; D is possibly TRBD1 or TRBD2 (5 bases each). Germline CDR1 SNHLY, CDR2 FYNNEI. Trimming took 7 bases from V and 2 from J, leaving 12 bases between them. This CDR3 comprises 13 residues. The CDR3 DNA reads as TGTGCCAGCACCGGGGACGTCACCTACGAGCAGTACTTC. As protein: CASTGDVTYEQYF.

The chain recombines TRBV29-1 with TRBJ2-7; 7 nucleotides match TRBD1. The CDR3 contains 14 residues. Germline loops: CDR1 SQVTM, CDR2 ANQGSEA. After removal of 6 bases from V and 2 bases from J, the junction contained 10 bases not matched to a gene. CDR3 bases: TGCAGCGTCAGGACCGGGACAGCGACCTACGAGCAGTACTTC. This encodes CSVRTGTATYEQYF.

The chain joins TRBV28 to TRBJ2-1; TRBD1 matches 10 bases. The CDR3 runs 18 residues. J lost 2 bases, V lost 7 bases, and 14 bases had no gene match. Per the germline V gene, CDR1 is MDHEN and CDR2 is SYDVKM. The CDR3 DNA reads TGTGCCAGCACAGCCGGGACAGGGGTTAAATTTGCCTACAATGAGCAGTTCTTC. It codes for CASTAGTGVKFAYNEQFF.

This chain joins TRBV7-8 and TRBJ1-3, with TRBD1 matching 9 bases. After removal of 1 base from V and 1 base from J, the junction contained 5 bases not matched to a gene. The germline V gene has CDR1 SGHVS and CDR2 FQNEAQ. The CDR3 has 17 amino acids. Here the CDR3 reads CASSLVVGQGSGNTIYF. Here the CDR3 DNA reads TGTGCCAGCAGCTTAGTAGTTGGACAGGGGTCTGGAAACACCATATATTTT.

Concerning this clonotype itself: The junction does not match germline at one end; this may be a read error. This sequence joins TRBV3-1 and TRBJ2-2, with TRBD2 as a possible D gene (5 bases). The CDR3 sequence is 13 residues long. Germline CDR1 LGHDT, CDR2 YNNKEL (reference sequence). The CDR3 is CASSQGGSGELSF. CDR3 sequence (DNA): TGTGCCAGCAGCCAAGGTGGATCCGGGGAGCTGTCTTTT.

The table lists this clonotype with many counts. V usage is TRBV11-2 and J usage is TRBJ2-7, with 9 bases fitting TRBD1. The CDR3 runs 14 residues. CDR1 is SGHAT, CDR2 FQNNGV, per germline. V lost 5 bases to trimming and J lost 4 bases; unmatched junction nucleotides: 6. CDR3 nucleotide sequence: TGTGCCAGCAGCCTGTGGACAGGGGATTACGAGCAGTACTTC. Encoded protein: CASSLWTGDYEQYF.

This clonotype was seen more than once but under ten times. The chain's CDR3 is CSAADSSTNYGYTF. The CDR3, as DNA: TGCAGCGCTGCGGACTCTTCCACTAACTATGGCTACACCTTC. The genes are TRBV29-1 and TRBJ1-2, with D uncertain. V was pared by 7 bases and J by 0 bases, with 15 bases between. Germline CDR1 is SQVTM and CDR2 is ANQGSEA. The CDR3 consists of 14 residues. Full variable domain (missing parts from reference TRBV29-1 and TRBJ1-2): SAVISQKPSRDICQRGTSLTIQCQVDSQVTMMFWYRQQPGQSLTLIATANQGSEATYESGFVIDKFPISRPNLTFSTLTVSNMSPEDSSIYLCSAADSSTNYGYTFGSGTRLTVV.

The J gene is TRBJ2-1, the V gene TRBV9; D gene unclear. CDR3 length equals 12 residues. Trimming shortened V by 0 bases and J by 9 bases, and 7 bases separated the two germline ends. The germline gives CDR1 SGDLS, CDR2 YYNGEE. CDR3 loop: CASSVETTEQFF. As DNA, the CDR3 is TGTGCCAGCAGCGTAGAGACAACTGAGCAGTTCTTC. The full variable domain, in which reference TRBV9 and TRBJ2-1 provide the parts outside the CDR3, is DSGVTQTPKHLITATGQRVTLRCSPRSGDLSVYWYQQSLDQGLQFLIQYYNGEERAKGNILERFSAQQFPDLHSELNLSSLELGDSALYFCASSVETTEQFFGPGTRLTVL.

This clonotype has a handful of counts. This chain links TRBV28 with TRBJ2-5; D may be TRBD2 (6 bases). V was shortened by 5 bases and J by 4 bases, with 20 bases between the two germline ends. CDR3 size: 16 residues. Per the germline V gene, CDR1 is MDHEN and CDR2 is SYDVKM. The CDR3 bases are TGTGCCAGCAGTCTACCTACCTCTGGCGGGACAGAGACCCAGTACTTC. This codes for CASSLPTSGGTETQYF. The full variable domain, completed using reference TRBV28 and TRBJ2-5, is DVKVTQSSRYLVKRTGEKVFLECVQDMDHENMFWYRQDPGLGLRLIYFSYDVKMKEKGDIPEGYSVSREKKERFSLILESASTNQTSMYLCASSLPTSGGTETQYFGPGTRLLVL.

This clonotype appeared a few times. The chain combines TRBV10-3 with TRBJ2-3; TRBD1 agrees at 10 bases. Germline values: CDR1 ENHRY, CDR2 SYGVKD. V lost 3 bases, J lost 5 bases, and 8 bases stayed unmatched. The CDR3 totals 16 residues. The CDR3 region is CAISDPDRGVEDTQYF. CDR3 coding DNA: TGTGCCATCAGTGACCCGGACAGGGGGGTCGAAGATACGCAGTATTTT.